The 27 T cell receptor beta chains in this list originate from one sample, sequenced in a study of early T cells in non-severe SARS-CoV-2 infection. From the 5' RACE reads, TCRdb called clonotypes with MiXCR, one entry per CDR3 protein. The sample lists about 99,000 distinct CDR3 sequences, 15% to 20% seen once, with roughly 1.3% in the top ten. The material sequenced was whole blood. Source of these receptors: an adult who was a healthcare worker with PCR-confirmed SARS-CoV-2 infection or an uninfected control (not recorded which).

This clonotype was seen a few times. In DNA, the CDR3 is TGCAGCGTGGCTCACAGGGGTCAGGACACTGAAGCTTTCTTT. It yields the protein CSVAHRGQDTEAFF. The chain joins TRBV29-1 to TRBJ1-1; 7 bases agree with TRBD1. This CDR3 is built from 14 residues. Germline CDR1 SQVTM, CDR2 ANQGSEA. V was clipped by 6 bases and J by 3 bases; unmatched bases: 10.

Only one count was recorded for this clonotype. This rearrangement joins TRBV6-1 to TRBJ2-2; TRBD1 matches 10 bases. Germline V gene sequence: CDR1 MNHNS, CDR2 SASEGT. The CDR3 is 16 amino acids. V shed 0 bases and J 7 bases; nucleotides not matched to a gene: 5. The CDR3 nucleotides read TGTGCCAGCAGTGAAGCTCGGGACAGGGGCTTCGGGGAGCTGTTTTTT. The encoded protein is CASSEARDRGFGELFF.

The chain combines TRBV7-2 with TRBJ1-2, with D perhaps TRBD1 (5 bases). Germline CDR1 SGHTA, CDR2 FQGNSA. V dropped 5 bases and J dropped 5 bases, with 15 bases sitting between them. The CDR3 contains 14 residues. The CDR3 bases are TGTGCCAGCAGCCCCACCGGGACGGTATATGGCTACACCTTC. This gives the protein CASSPTGTVYGYTF. The full variable domain, with the rest looked up from reference TRBV7-2 and TRBJ1-2, is GAGVSQSPSNKVTEKGKDVELRCDPISGHTALYWYRQSLGQGLEFLIYFQGNSAPDKSGLPSDRFSAERTGGSVSTLTIQRTQQEDSAVYLCASSPTGTVYGYTFGSGTRLTVV.

J is TRBJ1-1 and V is TRBV6-2 or TRBV6-3; D perhaps matches TRBD1 (6 bases). The CDR3 consists of 15 residues. From germline, CDR1 is MNHEY and CDR2 SVGEGT. V shed 1 base and J shed 6 bases, with 15 bases lying between them. CDR3 nucleotides: TGTGCCAGCAGTTACTTGGGGGGCGCAAGGGCTGAAGCTTTCTTT. Its protein product is CASSYLGGARAEAFF.

The rearrangement joins TRBV20-1 to TRBJ2-3; 13 positions match TRBD2. V dropped 1 base and J dropped 2; count of bases not matched to a gene: 3. The CDR3 loop spans 16 amino acids. CDR1 is DFQATT and CDR2 is SNEGSKA in the germline V gene (reference sequence). CDR3 sequence: CSARGLAGGHTDTQYF. CDR3 DNA: TGCAGTGCTAGAGGACTAGCGGGAGGACACACAGATACGCAGTATTTT.

This clonotype was seen more than once but under ten times. The J gene is TRBJ2-3, the V gene TRBV7-6, with D maybe TRBD1 (5 bases). The CDR3 is 17 amino acids. Germline CDR1 and CDR2: SGHVS and FNYEAQ. Trimming removed 0 bases at V and 2 bases at J, with 15 bases between. The CDR3 reads CASSLATQGTLTDTQYF. CDR3 bases: TGTGCCAGCAGCTTAGCGACTCAGGGCACACTCACAGATACGCAGTATTTT.

The V call is TRBV6-2 or TRBV6-3, the J call TRBJ1-2, with D uncertain. Germline V gene lookup returns CDR1 MNHEY and CDR2 SVGEGT. This CDR3 has 13 residues. V lost 6 bases, J lost 7 bases, and 15 bases lay in between. CDR3 sequence: CASRPGWHGGYTF. The CDR3 nucleotides read TGTGCCAGCAGGCCCGGCTGGCACGGTGGCTACACCTTC.

V and J are TRBV7-6 and TRBJ2-1; 13 positions match TRBD2. Germline lookup yields CDR1 SGHVS and CDR2 FNYEAQ. V dropped 5 bases and J dropped 8; count of bases not matched to a gene: 9. The CDR3 is 16 amino acids. As DNA, the CDR3 is TGTGCCAGCAGCCCCGGCCGGACTAGCGGGGGCGATGAGCAGTTCTTC. The encoded protein is CASSPGRTSGGDEQFF. The whole variable domain, remainder taken from reference TRBV7-6 and TRBJ2-1, is GAGVSQSPRYKVTKRGQDVALRCDPISGHVSLYWYRQALGQGPEFLTYFNYEAQQDKSGLPNDRFSAERPEGSISTLTIQRTEQRDSAMYRCASSPGRTSGGDEQFFGPGTRLTVL.

This clonotype was counted between two and nine times. The CDR3 loop reads CASSLYARPSDSPLHF. In DNA, the CDR3 is TGTGCCAGCAGTTTATACGCACGGCCCTCGGATTCACCCCTCCACTTT. The chain uses TRBV12-3 or TRBV12-4 and TRBJ1-6, with D hard to call. V gave up 2 bases and J gave up 8 bases, with 16 bases separating them. The CDR3 consists of 16 residues.

The sample holds a few counts of this clonotype. The chain joins TRBV27 to TRBJ1-5, with D unclear. The CDR3 has 12 residues. The ends were cut back, 8 bases at V and 6 bases at J, with 11 bases in the middle. Per germline, CDR1 MNHEY and CDR2 SMNVEV (reference sequence). CDR3 residues: CASRTRGQPQHF. CDR3 in DNA: TGTGCCAGCCGAACCAGAGGTCAGCCCCAGCATTTT.

The rearrangement joins TRBV10-3 to TRBJ2-1, with D unclear. Germline V gene data show CDR1 as ENHRY and CDR2 as SYGVKD. This CDR3 has 12 residues. Trimming took 0 bases from V and 4 from J, leaving 1 base between them. This CDR3 is CAISESYNEQFF. CDR3 DNA sequence: TGTGCCATCAGTGAGTCTTACAATGAGCAGTTCTTC.

The chain links TRBV6-5 to TRBJ1-2; tentative D call: TRBD1 (6 bases). With 3 bases removed from V and 6 bases from J, the gap between germline ends came to 17 bases. CDR1 and CDR2 (germline): MNHEY, SVGAGI. The CDR3 is 15 amino acids. The CDR3 DNA is TGTGCCAGCAGTTATATTTCAGGGGCCGTAAATGGCTACACCTTC. It codes for CASSYISGAVNGYTF.

The chain employs TRBV4-3 and TRBJ2-5; possible D gene TRBD2, 5 bases. Germline loops: CDR1 LGHNA, CDR2 YSLEER. V was trimmed by 0 bases and J by 2 bases, leaving 13 bases between them. The CDR3 is made up of 16 amino acids. This CDR3 is CASSQDWLARQETQYF. In DNA, the CDR3 is TGCGCCAGCAGCCAAGATTGGCTAGCCCGACAAGAGACCCAGTACTTC.

The chain combines TRBV7-2 with TRBJ2-6; the D gene could be TRBD1 or TRBD2 (5 bases each). This CDR3 has 15 amino acids. CDR1 is SGHTA, CDR2 FQGNSA, per germline. V lost 5 bases to trimming and J lost 0 bases, with 8 bases between them. CDR3: CASSPGSSGANVLTF. The CDR3 DNA is TGTGCCAGCAGCCCAGGGAGCTCTGGGGCCAACGTCCTGACTTTC.

The rearrangement joins TRBV7-9 to TRBJ1-1, with D unresolved. The CDR3 has 14 residues. Trimming cost V 4 bases and J 7 bases, with 16 bases left between them. The germline V gene has CDR1 SEHNR and CDR2 FQNEAQ (reference sequence). The chain's CDR3 is CASSSVRATGEAFF. The DNA of the CDR3 is TGTGCCAGCAGCTCCGTGCGGGCCACCGGTGAAGCTTTCTTT.

This clonotype was counted between two and nine times. The CDR3 DNA reads as TGCGCCAGCAGCTCCGGGACAGGGGGCCTAAATACGCAGTATTTT. Its protein is CASSSGTGGLNTQYF. This rearrangement joins TRBV5-1 to TRBJ2-3; 12 positions match TRBD1. V shed 3 bases, J shed 7 bases, and the junction held 6 bases outside the gene matches. This CDR3 comprises 15 residues. CDR1 and CDR2 (germline): SGHRS, YFSETQ.

V and J are TRBV11-2 and TRBJ2-3; 14 nucleotides match TRBD2. The CDR3 contains 16 residues. With 2 bases clipped from V and 5 bases from J, the junction kept 3 bases outside the gene matches. Germline V CDR1 and CDR2: SGHAT, FQNNGV. DNA of the CDR3: TGTGCCAGCAGCTTACCGACTAGCGGGGGGGGAGATACGCAGTATTTT. Its translation is CASSLPTSGGGDTQYF.

This clonotype came up many times. The V and J genes are TRBV28 and TRBJ2-1, with 9 bases aligning to TRBD2. CDR3 size: 16 residues. Germline CDR1 is MDHEN and CDR2 is SYDVKM. Trimming removed 3 bases from V and 6 bases from J; junction bases left unmatched: 9. As DNA, the CDR3 is TGTGCCAGCAGTTTTTTGGCGCGGGAGGGCCGCAATGAGCAGTTCTTC. Its protein is CASSFLAREGRNEQFF. Drawing the rest from reference TRBV28 and TRBJ2-1, the complete variable domain is DVKVTQSSRYLVKRTGEKVFLECVQDMDHENMFWYRQDPGLGLRLIYFSYDVKMKEKGDIPEGYSVSREKKERFSLILESASTNQTSMYLCASSFLAREGRNEQFFGPGTRLTVL.

The chain employs TRBV7-2 and TRBJ2-5, with 7 nucleotides matching TRBD2. With 0 bases clipped from V and 2 bases from J, the junction kept 9 bases outside the gene matches. This CDR3 has 17 amino acids. Germline V gives CDR1 SGHTA, CDR2 FQGNSA. The CDR3 sequence: CASSLALGGSEQETQYF. The CDR3 region has the DNA TGTGCCAGCAGCTTAGCGCTAGGCGGGAGTGAACAAGAGACCCAGTACTTC.

This sequence joins TRBV9 and TRBJ2-4; either TRBD1 or TRBD2 may supply D (6 bases each). Germline V CDR1 and CDR2: SGDLS, YYNGEE. The ends were cut back, 3 bases at V and 9 bases at J, with 16 bases in the middle. The length of the CDR3 is 14 residues. Here the CDR3 reads CASSAEGGIGIQYF. Here the CDR3 DNA reads TGTGCCAGCAGCGCAGAGGGGGGTATTGGCATTCAGTACTTC.

This chain joins TRBV29-1 and TRBJ2-5; 10 bases map to TRBD2. There are 17 residues in the CDR3. Trimming removed 0 bases from V and 4 bases from J; junction bases left unmatched: 11. Per the germline V gene, CDR1 is SQVTM and CDR2 is ANQGSEA. CDR3 DNA: TGCAGCGTTGAAGATCTTCTGGTACTAGCGGGACGAGAGACCCAGTACTTC. Its translation: CSVEDLLVLAGRETQYF.

Regarding this clonotype: Compared with germline, one end of the junction differs, possibly owing to a read error. The chain carries TRBV20-1 and TRBJ2-3; 10 bases are shared with TRBD2. This CDR3 has 12 amino acids. Germline values: CDR1 DFQATT, CDR2 SNEGSKA (reference sequence). The CDR3 sequence is CRASGSADTQYF. CDR3 DNA: TGCAGGGCTAGCGGGAGTGCAGATACGCAGTATTTT.

CDR3 region: CASSVRQRHNEQFF. CDR3 coding DNA: TGTGCCAGCAGTGTAAGACAGCGCCACAATGAGCAGTTCTTC. The chain recombines TRBV28 with TRBJ2-1, with a tentative D call TRBD1 (5 bases). This CDR3 spans 14 amino acids. V gave up 5 bases and J gave up 5 bases, with 13 bases separating them. Germline V gene data show CDR1 as MDHEN and CDR2 as SYDVKM.

This clonotype was observed many times. CDR3 in amino acids: CASSPPGPRGPSVFGNTQYF. For the CDR3, the DNA is TGTGCCAGCTCACCACCAGGACCCCGCGGGCCTAGCGTTTTTGGCAATACGCAGTATTTT. This chain links TRBV18 with TRBJ2-3; a weak D match, TRBD2 (6 bases). This CDR3 comprises 20 residues. CDR1 and CDR2 from the germline V gene are KGHSH and LQKENI. V was trimmed by 0 bases and J by 7 bases, leaving 29 bases between them.

CDR3 bases: TGTGCCAGCAGCTTAGTGGGGGGCTCCTACGAGCAGTACTTC. Translating it yields CASSLVGGSYEQYF. The V call is TRBV7-2, the J call TRBJ2-7; D might be TRBD2 (6 bases). CDR1 is SGHTA, CDR2 FQGNSA, per germline. The V gene lost 1 base and the J gene lost 0 bases, with 7 bases spanning the gap. This CDR3 comprises 14 residues.

The V call is TRBV10-3, the J call TRBJ1-1; possibly TRBD1 for D (5 bases). The germline V and J ends were trimmed by 4 bases and 0 bases, with 9 bases remaining between them. Germline V gene data show CDR1 as ENHRY and CDR2 as SYGVKD. The CDR3 length is 14 residues. CDR3 sequence reads: CAISGGAVNTEAFF. For the CDR3, the DNA is TGTGCCATCAGTGGAGGGGCCGTGAACACTGAAGCTTTCTTT.

The chain carries TRBV10-3 and TRBJ1-6; D uncertain. This CDR3 comprises 12 residues. V dropped 0 bases and J dropped 7 bases, with 1 base sitting between them. Germline CDR1 reads ENHRY; CDR2 reads SYGVKD. The CDR3 here is CAISESNSPLHF. DNA of the CDR3: TGTGCCATCAGTGAGTCGAATTCACCCCTCCACTTT.